The T cell receptor (beta chain) under discussion was sequenced for a study of shared clonotypes between healthy human individuals. The assay was immunoSEQ multiplex PCR, and TCRdb's table has in-frame clones only and misses some. The repertoire holds about 2 million clones, with about 95% as singletons. To note about this clone: The junction departs from germline at one end; a sequencing error may be responsible.

CDR3 size: 14 residues. The germline gives CDR1 SNHLY, CDR2 FYNNEI. Terminally differentiated effector memory CD45RA+ cells were excluded by CCR7 positive selection of CD45RO-negative cells. The sequenced sample was naive CD8+ T cells sorted from blood. The clonotype was recovered from a man aged 18 to 29 in good health. The genes are TRBV2 and TRBJ2-1; 12 bases fit TRBD1. Here the CDR3 DNA reads TGTGCCAGCAGCGAAGGGACAGGGGGCTTTGAGCAGTTCTTC. Its translation is CASSEGTGGFEQFF.